Below are 14 T cell receptor beta chains sequenced from a single sample in a study of blood T cell repertoires in COVID-19. Here immunoSEQ multiplex PCR was the method, and the copy in TCRdb shows in-frame clones only, minus some. The data contain 100,000 or so clones, 75% to 85% of them singletons. The sample consisted of peripheral blood. These receptors were taken from a human donor in a cohort sampled during active COVID-19.

The chain is built from TRBV6-5 and TRBJ1-6, with a possible D match to TRBD1 (5 bases). CDR1 is MNHEY, CDR2 SVGAGI, per germline. Deletions cut 2 bases from V and 5 bases from J, with 10 bases between. This CDR3 is 15 amino acids long. This chain's CDR3 is CASSYGAVNNSPLHF. Here the CDR3 DNA reads TGTGCCAGCAGTTACGGGGCAGTTAATAATTCACCCCTCCACTTT.

V and J are TRBV5-1 and TRBJ2-1; no clear D gene. The CDR3 is 14 residues long. V dropped 5 bases and J dropped 7 bases, with 16 bases sitting between them. The germline V gene has CDR1 SGHRS and CDR2 YFSETQ. CDR3 loop: CASSSLLLRNEQFF. CDR3 coding DNA: TGCGCCAGCAGTTCGCTCCTCCTACGGAATGAGCAGTTCTTC.

The chain employs TRBV27 and TRBJ2-1; 12 bases agree with TRBD2. Germline CDR1 reads MNHEY; CDR2 reads SMNVEV (reference sequence). This CDR3 comprises 16 residues. Trimming removed 5 bases from V and 7 bases from J; junction bases left unmatched: 9. CDR3 in amino acids: CASSPWTSGEGNEQFF. In DNA form, the CDR3 reads TGTGCCAGCAGTCCCTGGACTAGCGGGGAGGGGAATGAGCAGTTCTTC.

The rearrangement links TRBV24-1 to TRBJ2-2; TRBD1 aligns across 8 bases. V lost 7 bases and J lost 4; bases outside the gene matches: 7. CDR3 size: 15 residues. The germline V gene has CDR1 KGHDR and CDR2 SFDVKD. The CDR3 is CATSRGRRGTGELFF. The CDR3 DNA reads as TGTGCCACCAGCAGGGGGCGCAGGGGCACCGGGGAGCTGTTTTTT.

This sequence joins TRBV9 and TRBJ2-1; no reliable D call. Germline V gives CDR1 SGDLS, CDR2 YYNGEE. The ends were cut back, 3 bases at V and 8 bases at J, with 15 bases in the middle. CDR3 size: 14 residues. The CDR3: CASSERLSAHEQFF. The CDR3 nucleotides are TGTGCCAGCAGCGAGAGGTTGAGCGCCCATGAGCAGTTCTTC.

Only one count was recorded for this clone. The chain uses TRBV5-1 and TRBJ2-1; D possibly corresponds to TRBD1 (6 bases). This CDR3 spans 19 amino acids. V shed 3 bases and J shed 2 bases, with 24 bases lying between them. Germline V gene lookup returns CDR1 SGHRS and CDR2 YFSETQ. The CDR3 here is CASSSLPSQGPDAYNEQFF. The CDR3, as DNA: TGCGCCAGCAGCTCCTTACCATCACAGGGCCCTGACGCCTACAATGAGCAGTTCTTC.

This clone was detected once. The V call is TRBV2, the J call TRBJ1-5; a weak D match, TRBD1 (5 bases). V was shortened by 4 bases and J by 5 bases, with 9 bases between the two germline ends. CDR3 length equals 13 residues. Germline CDR1 is SNHLY and CDR2 is FYNNEI. CDR3 coding DNA: TGTGCCAGCAGTGGACAGCGACATCAGCCCCAGCATTTT. It is translated as CASSGQRHQPQHF.

V gene TRBV9 combines with J gene TRBJ2-5; a possible D gene is TRBD2 (5 bases). This CDR3 contains 14 residues. From germline, CDR1 is SGDLS and CDR2 YYNGEE. V lost 4 bases and J 1 base, leaving 11 bases between the germline ends. CDR3 region: CASSPEGIQETQYF. As DNA, the CDR3 is TGTGCCAGCAGCCCCGAGGGTATCCAAGAGACCCAGTACTTC.

This chain uses TRBV24-1 with TRBJ2-5, with D tentatively TRBD1 (6 bases). V lost 4 bases, J lost 5 bases, and 13 bases lay in between. The CDR3 is made up of 14 amino acids. The germline CDR1 and CDR2 sequences are KGHDR and SFDVKD. In DNA form, the CDR3 reads TGTGCCACCAGTGAGCCCGGGACAATCGAGACCCAGTACTTC. It specifies CATSEPGTIETQYF.

The chain employs TRBV7-3 and TRBJ2-2; TRBD2 agrees at 14 bases. Germline CDR1 SGHTA, CDR2 FQGTGA. The CDR3 consists of 15 residues. Trimming removed 4 bases from V and 7 bases from J; junction bases left unmatched: 2. CDR3 sequence: CASSSGLAGGGELFF. The CDR3 DNA is TGTGCCAGCAGCTCAGGACTAGCGGGAGGCGGGGAGCTGTTTTTT.

J is TRBJ2-7 and V is TRBV5-4; 7 nucleotides line up with TRBD1. V shed 7 bases and J 0 bases; nucleotides not matched to a gene: 7. CDR3 length equals 14 residues. CDR1 and CDR2 (germline): SGHNT, YYREEE (reference sequence). The CDR3 loop is CASQGEYDSYEQYF. In nucleotides, the CDR3 is TGTGCCAGCCAGGGGGAGTACGACTCCTACGAGCAGTACTTC.

V usage is TRBV19 and J usage is TRBJ2-1, with 8 bases that match TRBD2. The germline V gene encodes CDR1 LNHDA and CDR2 SQIVND (reference sequence). This CDR3 contains 14 residues. Germline trimming cut 7 bases from V and 6 bases from J; bases unmatched to any gene: 8. CDR3 region: CASTGLAGFNEQFF. DNA of the CDR3: TGTGCCAGTACGGGGCTAGCGGGTTTCAATGAGCAGTTCTTC. The variable domain in full, with the rest retrieved from reference TRBV19 and TRBJ2-1, is DGGITQSPKYLFRKEGQNVTLSCEQNLNHDAMYWYRQDPGQGLRLIYYSQIVNDFQKGDIAEGYSVSREKKESFPLTVTSAQKNPTAFYLCASTGLAGFNEQFFGPGTRLTVL.

The chain carries TRBV5-6 and TRBJ1-1; no definite D call. Trimming pared 1 base from V and 4 bases from J, leaving 17 bases between. The germline V gene encodes CDR1 SGHDT and CDR2 YYEEEE. This CDR3 has 16 amino acids. The CDR3 nucleotides read TGTGCCAGCAGCTTGAAGGGAGGCAAGGTTGGCACTGAAGCTTTCTTT. Amino acids: CASSLKGGKVGTEAFF.

This rearrangement joins TRBV5-4 to TRBJ1-6, with 7 bases that match TRBD1. V shed 2 bases and J 5 bases; nucleotides not matched to a gene: 4. There are 15 residues in the CDR3. Germline loops: CDR1 SGHNT, CDR2 YYREEE (reference sequence). The CDR3 nucleotides read TGTGCCAGCAGCTTAGACAGGGTGAATAATTCACCCCTCCACTTT. Its translation: CASSLDRVNNSPLHF.